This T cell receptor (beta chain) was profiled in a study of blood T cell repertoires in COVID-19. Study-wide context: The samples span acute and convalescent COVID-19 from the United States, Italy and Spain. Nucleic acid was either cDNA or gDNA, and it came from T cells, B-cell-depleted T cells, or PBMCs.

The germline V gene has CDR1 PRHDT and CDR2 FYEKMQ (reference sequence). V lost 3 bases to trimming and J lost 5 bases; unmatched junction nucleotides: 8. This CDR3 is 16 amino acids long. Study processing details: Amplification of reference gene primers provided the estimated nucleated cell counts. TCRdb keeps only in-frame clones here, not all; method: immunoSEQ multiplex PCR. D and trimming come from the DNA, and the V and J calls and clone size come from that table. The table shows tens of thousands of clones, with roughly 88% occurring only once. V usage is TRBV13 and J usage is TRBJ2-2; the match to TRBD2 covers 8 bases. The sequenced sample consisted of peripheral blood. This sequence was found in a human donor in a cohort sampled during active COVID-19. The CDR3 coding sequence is TGTGCCAGCAGCTTTCGGACGCCGGGGGGGACCGGGGAGCTGTTTTTT. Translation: CASSFRTPGGTGELFF.